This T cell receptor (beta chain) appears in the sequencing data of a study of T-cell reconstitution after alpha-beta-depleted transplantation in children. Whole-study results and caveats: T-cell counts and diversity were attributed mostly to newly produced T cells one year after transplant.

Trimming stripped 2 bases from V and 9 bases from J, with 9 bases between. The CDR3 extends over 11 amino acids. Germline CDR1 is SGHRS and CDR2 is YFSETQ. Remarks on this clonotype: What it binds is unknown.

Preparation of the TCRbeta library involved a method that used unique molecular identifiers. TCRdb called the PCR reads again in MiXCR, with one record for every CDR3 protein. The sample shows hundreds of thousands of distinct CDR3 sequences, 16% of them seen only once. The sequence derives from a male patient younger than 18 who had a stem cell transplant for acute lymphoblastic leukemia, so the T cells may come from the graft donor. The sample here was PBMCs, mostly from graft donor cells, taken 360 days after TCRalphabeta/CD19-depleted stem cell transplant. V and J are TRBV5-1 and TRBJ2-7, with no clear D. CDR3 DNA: TGCGCCAGCAGCTTAATAGGATTGCAGTACTTC. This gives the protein CASSLIGLQYF.